This TCR beta chain was captured by sequencing in a study of post-analysis software for immune sequencing data. General observations from the study: Four or five TRBV segments occurring more often in patients than controls included TRBV5-6, TRBV5-1 and TRBV20-1.

Germline values: CDR1 SGHRS, CDR2 YFSETQ. V lost 0 bases, J lost 0 bases, and 5 bases stayed unmatched. The CDR3 covers 17 residues. Prepared TCR beta cDNA libraries contained unique molecular identifiers. Input of about 0.9 to 10 million T cells yielded 400,000 to 550,000 cDNA molecules. TCRdb fed the PCR reads into MiXCR, producing one record per CDR3 protein. This sample has roughly 650,000 distinct CDR3 sequences; approximately 60% occur once, and the top ten carry approximately 11%. On this clonotype: Antigen specificity is unknown.

The chain carries TRBV5-1 and TRBJ2-1; 8 bases map to TRBD1. The TCR originated in a girl aged 2 to 10 with multiple sclerosis. Material: blood. CDR3 bases: TGCGCCAGCAGCTTGGTAGGGGACAGGAGCTCCTACAATGAGCAGTTCTTC. This gives the protein CASSLVGDRSSYNEQFF.